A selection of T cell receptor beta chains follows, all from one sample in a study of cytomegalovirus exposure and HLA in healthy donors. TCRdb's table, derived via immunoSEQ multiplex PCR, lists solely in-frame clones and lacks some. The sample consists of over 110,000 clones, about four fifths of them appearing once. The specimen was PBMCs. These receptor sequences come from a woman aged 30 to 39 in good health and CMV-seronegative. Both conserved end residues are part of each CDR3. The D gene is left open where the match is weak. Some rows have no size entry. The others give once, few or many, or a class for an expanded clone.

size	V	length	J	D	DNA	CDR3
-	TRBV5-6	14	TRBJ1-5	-	TGTGCCAGCAGCGCAGACAGTAGCAATCAGCCCCAGCATTTT	CASSADSSNQPQHF
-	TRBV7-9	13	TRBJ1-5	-	TGTGCCAGCAGCTCCACAGGGTCGCAGCCCCAGCATTTT	CASSSTGSQPQHF
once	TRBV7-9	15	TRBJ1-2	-	TGTGCCAGCAGCTACTCACTGTCGATGTACTATGGCTACACCTTC	CASSYSLSMYYGYTF
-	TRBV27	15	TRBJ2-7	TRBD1	TGTGCCAGTAGTCCTCCGGGACAGGGGAAGGTCGAGCAGTACTTC	CASSPPGQGKVEQYF
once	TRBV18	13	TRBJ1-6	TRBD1	TGTGCCAGCTCAGGACAGGGCACTTCACCCCTCCACTTT	CASSGQGTSPLHF
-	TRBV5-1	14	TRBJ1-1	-	TGCGCCAGCAGCTTGACAGGGCTGAACACTGAAGCTTTCTTT	CASSLTGLNTEAFF
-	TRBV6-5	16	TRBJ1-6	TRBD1	TGTGCCAGCAGTTACTCCGGGACAGGGGTTAATTCACCCCTCCACTTT	CASSYSGTGVNSPLHF
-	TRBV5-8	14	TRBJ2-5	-	TGTGCCAGCAGACGAACAGCCTCAGGGAAGACCCAGTACTTC	CASRRTASGKTQYF
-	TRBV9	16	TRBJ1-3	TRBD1	TGTGCCAGCAGCTCCCTAACAGGGGGTCCTGGAAACACCATATATTTT	CASSSLTGGPGNTIYF
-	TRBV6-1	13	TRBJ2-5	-	TGTGCCAGCAGTGTTCAGGGGACGGAGACCCAGTACTTC	CASSVQGTETQYF
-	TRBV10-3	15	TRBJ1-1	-	TGTGCCATCAGTGAGTCTAGAGGGATCGGCACTGAAGCTTTCTTT	CAISESRGIGTEAFF
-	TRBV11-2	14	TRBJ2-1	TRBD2	TGTGCCAGCAGACCTAGACTAGCTTACAATGAGCAGTTCTTC	CASRPRLAYNEQFF
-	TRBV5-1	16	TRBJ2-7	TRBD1	TGCGCCAGCAGCTTGTGGCAGGGGGAAGGGTGGGCCGAGCAGTACTTC	CASSLWQGEGWAEQYF
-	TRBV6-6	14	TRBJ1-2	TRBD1	TGTGCCAGCAAAACCCAGGGGGCAGGGTATGGCTACACCTTC	CASKTQGAGYGYTF
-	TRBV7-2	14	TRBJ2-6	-	TGTGCCAGCAGGAGTGGCTCTGGGGCCAACGTCCTGACTTTC	CASRSGSGANVLTF
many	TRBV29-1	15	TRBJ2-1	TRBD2	TGCAGCGCACCTATCGACGGGGGGAACTACAATGAGCAGTTCTTC	CSAPIDGGNYNEQFF
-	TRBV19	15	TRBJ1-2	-	TGTGCCAGTAGTATCACAGGGATCACTAACTATGGCTACACCTTC	CASSITGITNYGYTF
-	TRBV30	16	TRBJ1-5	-	TGTGCCTGGAGATCCTGGCGGGGGGAAGGCAATCAGCCCCAGCATTTT	CAWRSWRGEGNQPQHF
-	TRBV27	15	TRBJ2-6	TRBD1	TGTGCCAGCAGTCCAGGGGGCTCTGGGGCCAACGTCCTGACTTTC	CASSPGGSGANVLTF
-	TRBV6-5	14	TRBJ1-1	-	TGTGCCAGCAGCGTACAGGGACTGAACACTGAAGCTTTCTTT	CASSVQGLNTEAFF
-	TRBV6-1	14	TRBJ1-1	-	TGTGCCAGCAGGCGGGGAGGGTTAGGCACTGAAGCTTTCTTT	CASRRGGLGTEAFF
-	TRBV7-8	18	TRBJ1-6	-	TGTGCCAGCAGCTTAGACGGGGGGGGGAGCTCCTATAATTCACCCCTCCACTTT	CASSLDGGGSSYNSPLHF
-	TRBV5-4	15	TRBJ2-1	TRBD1	TGTGCCAGCAGTCCTGACAGGGGCTCCTACAATGAGCAGTTCTTC	CASSPDRGSYNEQFF
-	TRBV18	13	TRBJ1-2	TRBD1	TGTGCCAGCTCGCCTTTAACAGGGGATGGCTACACCTTC	CASSPLTGDGYTF
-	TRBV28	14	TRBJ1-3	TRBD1	TGTGCCAGCTCACGGACAGGGAGTAAATACACCATATATTTT	CASSRTGSKYTIYF
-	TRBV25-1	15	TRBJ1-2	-	TGTGCCAGCAGTGAATCGGGGGGGGCGAACTATGGCTACACCTTC	CASSESGGANYGYTF
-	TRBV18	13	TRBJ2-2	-	TGTGCCGGGGGACACTCGAACACCGGGGAGCTGTTTTTT	CAGGHSNTGELFF
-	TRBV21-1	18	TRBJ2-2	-	TGTGCCAGCAGCAAAGGTTCGGACAGGCACACGAACACCGGGGAGCTGTTTTTT	CASSKGSDRHTNTGELFF
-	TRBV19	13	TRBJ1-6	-	TGTGCCAGTAGTAACTATGGGAATTCACCCCTCCACTTT	CASSNYGNSPLHF
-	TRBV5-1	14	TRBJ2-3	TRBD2	TGCGCCAGCAGGGTGGCGGGGGGTATCGATACGCAGTATTTT	CASRVAGGIDTQYF
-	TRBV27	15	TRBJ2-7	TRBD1	TGTGCCAGCAGTCCCTCGACAGGGGAACTCTACGAGCAGTACTTC	CASSPSTGELYEQYF
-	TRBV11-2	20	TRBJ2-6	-	TGTGCCAGCAGCTTAGAGTCCGGGTTCTCCGCAAGCTCTGGGGCCAACGTCCTGACTTTC	CASSLESGFSASSGANVLTF
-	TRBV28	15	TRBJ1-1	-	TGTGCCAGCAGAGATCAGGGACTCTGGGGCAGTGAAGCTTTCTTT	CASRDQGLWGSEAFF
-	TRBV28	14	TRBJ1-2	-	TGTGCCAGCAGTCCGGACTTAACGGTGGGTGGCTACACCTTC	CASSPDLTVGGYTF
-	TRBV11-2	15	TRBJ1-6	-	TGTGCCAGCAGCCCAGTTGCCTCCTATAATTCACCCCTCCACTTT	CASSPVASYNSPLHF
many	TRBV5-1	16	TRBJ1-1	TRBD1	TGCGCCAGCAGCCCACAGGGGGCAATGGATAACACTGAAGCTTTCTTT	CASSPQGAMDNTEAFF
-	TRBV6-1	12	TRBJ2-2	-	TGTGCCAGCAACATAAACACCGGGGAGCTGTTTTTT	CASNINTGELFF
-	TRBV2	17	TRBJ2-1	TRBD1	TGTGCCAGCAGGCCGCGGACAGGGGGAATGGGCTACAATGAGCAGTTCTTC	CASRPRTGGMGYNEQFF
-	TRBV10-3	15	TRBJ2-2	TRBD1	TGTGCCACCCTTCGGGACAGGGTGCACACCGGGGAGCTGTTTTTT	CATLRDRVHTGELFF
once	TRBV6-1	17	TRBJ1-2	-	TGTGCCAGCAGTGAAGCGCGCGGGCAGCAGAAGAACTATGGCTACACCTTC	CASSEARGQQKNYGYTF
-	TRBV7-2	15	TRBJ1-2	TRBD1	TGTGCCAGCAGCCAAGTCGGGACAGCAAACTATGGCTACACCTTC	CASSQVGTANYGYTF
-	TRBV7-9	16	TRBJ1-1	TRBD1	TGTGCCAGCAGCCTTGGGCGGGACAGGGGGAGCACTGAAGCTTTCTTT	CASSLGRDRGSTEAFF
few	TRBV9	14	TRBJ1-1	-	TGTGCCAGCAGCAAAAGGGGGAAGGTCACTGAAGCTTTCTTT	CASSKRGKVTEAFF
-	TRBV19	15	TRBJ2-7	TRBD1	TGTGCCAGTAGCCAAACATGGACAGGGGTCTACGAGCAGTACTTC	CASSQTWTGVYEQYF
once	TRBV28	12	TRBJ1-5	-	TGTGCCAGCAGTTTGGCGGGGCGACCCCAGCATTTT	CASSLAGRPQHF
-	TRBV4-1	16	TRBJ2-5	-	TGCGCCAGCAGCCAAGAAGGGCTAGCTTCTATAGAGACCCAGTACTTC	CASSQEGLASIETQYF
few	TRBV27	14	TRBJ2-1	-	TGTGCCAGCAGAAGCACAGGGCTCGTGAGTGAGCAGTTCTTC	CASRSTGLVSEQFF
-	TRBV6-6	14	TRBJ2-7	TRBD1	TGTGCCAGCAGGAAGGGACAGGGCGTCTACGAGCAGTACTTC	CASRKGQGVYEQYF
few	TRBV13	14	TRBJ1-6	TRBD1	TGTGCCAGCAGCTTAGGGACAGGGGGTTCACCCCTCCACTTT	CASSLGTGGSPLHF
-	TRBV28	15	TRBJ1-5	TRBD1	TGTGCCAGCAGTTTACCGACAGGGTATGCTCAGCCCCAGCATTTT	CASSLPTGYAQPQHF
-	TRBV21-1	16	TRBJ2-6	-	TGTGCCAGCAGGGGCCTACAACAAAGTCGGGCCAACGTCCTGACTTTC	CASRGLQQSRANVLTF
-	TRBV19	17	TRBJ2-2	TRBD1	TGTGCCAGTAGGGAACGAACGCGATCAACAGGGGCCGGGGAGCTGTTTTTT	CASRERTRSTGAGELFF
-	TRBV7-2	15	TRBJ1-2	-	TGTGCCAGCAGCTTAAACCCAGGGTATGACTATGGCTACACCTTC	CASSLNPGYDYGYTF
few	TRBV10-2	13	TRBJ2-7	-	TGCGCCAGCAGAATGACGCAGGGGAAAGAGCAGTACTTC	CASRMTQGKEQYF
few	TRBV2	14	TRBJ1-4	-	TGTGCCAGCAGGAAGGACAGCGCGAATGAAAAACTGTTTTTT	CASRKDSANEKLFF